This T cell receptor beta chain comes out of a study of technical replicates of blood from four donors. Sequenced by immunoSEQ multiplex PCR; TCRdb stores in-frame clones only, minus some. The sample lists tens of thousands of clones, 90% to 95% occurring once. CDR3 length equals 15 residues. CDR1 is SGHRS and CDR2 is YFSETQ in the germline V gene. V was clipped by 4 bases and J by 10 bases, with 22 bases between them. Sequenced sample: T cells isolated from PBMCs. This TCR derives from a human donor in good health. V is TRBV5-1 and J is TRBJ2-3, with TRBD1 as a possible D gene (7 bases). The CDR3 is CASSGGTVQLEAQYF. The CDR3 DNA reads TGCGCCAGCAGCGGGGGGACAGTACAGTTAGAGGCGCAGTATTTT. Supplemented by reference TRBV5-1 and TRBJ2-3, the full variable domain reads KAGVTQTPRYLIKTRGQQVTLSCSPISGHRSVSWYQQTPGQGLQFLFEYFSETQRNKGNFPGRFSGRQFSNSRSEMNVSTLELGDSALYLCASSGGTVQLEAQYFGPGTRLTVL.